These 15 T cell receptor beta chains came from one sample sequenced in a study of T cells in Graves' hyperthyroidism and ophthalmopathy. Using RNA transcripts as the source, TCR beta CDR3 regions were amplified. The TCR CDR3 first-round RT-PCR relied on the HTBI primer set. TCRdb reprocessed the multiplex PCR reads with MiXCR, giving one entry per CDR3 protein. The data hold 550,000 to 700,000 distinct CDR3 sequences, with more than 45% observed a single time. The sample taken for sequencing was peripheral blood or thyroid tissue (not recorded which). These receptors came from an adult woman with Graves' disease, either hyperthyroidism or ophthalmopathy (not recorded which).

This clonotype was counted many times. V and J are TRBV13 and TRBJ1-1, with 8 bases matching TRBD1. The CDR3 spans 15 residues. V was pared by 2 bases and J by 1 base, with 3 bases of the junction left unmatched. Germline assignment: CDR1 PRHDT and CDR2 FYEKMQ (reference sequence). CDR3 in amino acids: CASSLNGQGNTEAFF. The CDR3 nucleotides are TGTGCCAGCAGCTTAAATGGACAGGGGAACACTGAAGCTTTCTTT.

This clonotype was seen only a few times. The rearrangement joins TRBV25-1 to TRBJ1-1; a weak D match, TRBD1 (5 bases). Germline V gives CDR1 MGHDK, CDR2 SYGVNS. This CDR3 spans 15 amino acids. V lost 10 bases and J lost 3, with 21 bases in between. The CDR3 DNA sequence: TGTGCCACTGCACCCTCGGGGCCAGGCGACACTGAAGCTTTCTTT. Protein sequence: CATAPSGPGDTEAFF.

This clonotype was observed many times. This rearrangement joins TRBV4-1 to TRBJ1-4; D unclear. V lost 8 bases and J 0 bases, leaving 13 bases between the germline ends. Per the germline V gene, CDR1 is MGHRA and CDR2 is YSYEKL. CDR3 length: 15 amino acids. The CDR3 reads CASLGTAATNEKLFF. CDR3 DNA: TGCGCCAGCCTGGGTACAGCTGCAACTAATGAAAAACTGTTTTTT.

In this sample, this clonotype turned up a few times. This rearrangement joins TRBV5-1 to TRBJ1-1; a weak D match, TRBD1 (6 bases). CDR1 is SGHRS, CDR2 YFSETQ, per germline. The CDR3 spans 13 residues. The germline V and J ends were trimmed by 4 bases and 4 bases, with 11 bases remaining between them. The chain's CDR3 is CASSPGTSTEAFF. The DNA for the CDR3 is TGCGCCAGCAGCCCCGGGACATCCACTGAAGCTTTCTTT.

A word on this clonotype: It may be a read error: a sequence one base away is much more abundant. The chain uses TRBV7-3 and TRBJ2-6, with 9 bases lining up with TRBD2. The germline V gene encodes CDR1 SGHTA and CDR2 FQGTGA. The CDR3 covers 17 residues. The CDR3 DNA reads TGTGCCAGCAGCCCGCGGGGGGGCGCTTCTGGGGCCAACGTCCCGACTTTC. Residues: CASSPRGGASGANVPTF.

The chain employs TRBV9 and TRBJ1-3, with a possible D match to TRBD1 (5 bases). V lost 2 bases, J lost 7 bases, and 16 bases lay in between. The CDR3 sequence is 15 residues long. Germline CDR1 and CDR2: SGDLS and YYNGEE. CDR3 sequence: CASSVDELGRNTIYF. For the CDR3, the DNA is TGTGCCAGCAGCGTCGACGAATTGGGGCGGAACACCATATATTTT.

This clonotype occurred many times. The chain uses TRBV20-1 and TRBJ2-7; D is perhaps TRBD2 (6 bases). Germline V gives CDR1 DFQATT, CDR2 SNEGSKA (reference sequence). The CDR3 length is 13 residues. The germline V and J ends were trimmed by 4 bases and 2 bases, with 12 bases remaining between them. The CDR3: CSATRDFAYEQYF. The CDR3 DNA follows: TGCAGTGCTACGCGGGACTTTGCCTACGAGCAGTACTTC.

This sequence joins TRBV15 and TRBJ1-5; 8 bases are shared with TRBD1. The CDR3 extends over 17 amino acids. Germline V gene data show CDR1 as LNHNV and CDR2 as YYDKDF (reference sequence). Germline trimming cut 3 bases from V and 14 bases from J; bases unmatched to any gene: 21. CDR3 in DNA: TGTGCCACCAGCAGGGCCGGGACAGGACGCGTTAGGGCCTACGAGCATTTT. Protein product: CATSRAGTGRVRAYEHF.

The CDR3 nucleotides are TGTGCCAGTAGTACCCACCGGGGTCCGAATGAAAAACTGTTTTTT. Amino acids: CASSTHRGPNEKLFF. The chain uses TRBV19 and TRBJ1-4; no clear D gene. The ends were cut back, 4 bases at V and 5 bases at J, with 14 bases in the middle. CDR3 length: 15 residues. Germline assignment: CDR1 LNHDA and CDR2 SQIVND (reference sequence).

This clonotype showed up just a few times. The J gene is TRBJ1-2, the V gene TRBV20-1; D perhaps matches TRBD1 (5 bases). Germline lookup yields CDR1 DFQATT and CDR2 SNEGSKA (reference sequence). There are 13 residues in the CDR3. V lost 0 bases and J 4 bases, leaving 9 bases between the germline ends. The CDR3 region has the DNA TGCAGTGCTAGAGACGCAGGGAGCTATGGCTACACCTTC. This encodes CSARDAGSYGYTF.

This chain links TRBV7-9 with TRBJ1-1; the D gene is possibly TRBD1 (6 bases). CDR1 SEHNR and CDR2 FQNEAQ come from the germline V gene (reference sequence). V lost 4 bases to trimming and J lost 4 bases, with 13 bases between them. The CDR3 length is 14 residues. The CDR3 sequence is CASSSIGGGTEAFF. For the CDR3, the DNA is TGTGCCAGCAGCTCGATAGGGGGGGGCACTGAAGCTTTCTTT.

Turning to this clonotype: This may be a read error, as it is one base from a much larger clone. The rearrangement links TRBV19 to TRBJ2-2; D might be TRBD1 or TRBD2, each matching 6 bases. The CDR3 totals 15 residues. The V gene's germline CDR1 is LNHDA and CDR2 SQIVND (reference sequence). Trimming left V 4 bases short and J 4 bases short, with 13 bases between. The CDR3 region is CASSKRTAGTGELFF. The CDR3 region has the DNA TGTGCCAGTAGTAAAAGGACAGCGGGCACCGGGGAGCTGTTTTTT.

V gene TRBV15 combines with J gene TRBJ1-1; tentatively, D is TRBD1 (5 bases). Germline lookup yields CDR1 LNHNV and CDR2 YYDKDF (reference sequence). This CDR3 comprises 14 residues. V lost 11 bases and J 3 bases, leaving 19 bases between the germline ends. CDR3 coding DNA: TGTGCCGCCTCACGGGGGGGTTACTACACTGAAGCTTTCTTT. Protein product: CAASRGGYYTEAFF.

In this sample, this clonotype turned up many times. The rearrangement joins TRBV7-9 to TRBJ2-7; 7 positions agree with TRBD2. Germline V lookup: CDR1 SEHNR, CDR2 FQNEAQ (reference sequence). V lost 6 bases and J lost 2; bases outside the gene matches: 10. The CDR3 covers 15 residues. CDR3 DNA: TGTGCCAGCAGACGATCGGGAGGCCGAACCTACGAGCAGTACTTC. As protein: CASRRSGGRTYEQYF. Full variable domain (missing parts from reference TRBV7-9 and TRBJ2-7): DTGVSQNPRHKITKRGQNVTFRCDPISEHNRLYWYRQTLGQGPEFLTYFQNEAQLEKSRLLSDRFSAERPKGSFSTLEIQRTEQGDSAMYLCASRRSGGRTYEQYFGPGTRLTVT.

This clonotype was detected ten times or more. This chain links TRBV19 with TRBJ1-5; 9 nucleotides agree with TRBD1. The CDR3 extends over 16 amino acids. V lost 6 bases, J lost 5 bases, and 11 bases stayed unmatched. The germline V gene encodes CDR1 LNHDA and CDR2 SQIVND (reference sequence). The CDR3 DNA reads TGTGCCAGTAGCCCAGGGACAGGGTTAACCCATCAGCCCCAGCATTTT. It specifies CASSPGTGLTHQPQHF. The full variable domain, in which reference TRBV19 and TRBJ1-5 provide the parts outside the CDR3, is DGGITQSPKYLFRKEGQNVTLSCEQNLNHDAMYWYRQDPGQGLRLIYYSQIVNDFQKGDIAEGYSVSREKKESFPLTVTSAQKNPTAFYLCASSPGTGLTHQPQHFGDGTRLSIL.